The rows below give T cell receptor beta chains drawn from one sample of a study of shared clonotypes between healthy human individuals. The protocol was immunoSEQ multiplex PCR, while the TCRdb copy is restricted to in-frame clones and leaves out a portion. Of millions of clones in the sample, roughly 95% were seen once. The sequenced sample consisted of naive CD4+ T cells sorted from blood. Source of these receptors: a man aged 18 to 29 in good health. CDR3s include the opening cysteine and the closing phenylalanine or tryptophan. Each record gives: D gene, CDR3 length, V gene, clone size, J gene, CDR3 DNA, CDR3 protein. D genes are given only for firm matches. A clone size is listed for some rows: how often the clone was seen (once, few, many), or a class if it is expanded.

NA,13,TRBV28,NA,TRBJ1-2,TGTGCCAGCAGTCCCCGACAGAACTATGGCTACACCTTC,CASSPRQNYGYTF
NA,14,TRBV5-3,NA,TRBJ1-2,TGTGCCAGAAGCTCACTACAGGTACTGCGTGGCTACACCTTC,CARSSLQVLRGYTF
TRBD1,14,TRBV5-4,NA,TRBJ2-3,TGTGCCAGCAGCGAAGGACAGGGAAGAGATACGCAGTATTTT,CASSEGQGRDTQYF
NA,16,TRBV4-1,once,TRBJ2-5,TGCGCCAGCAGCCAGAGGACGGGGGAGGCGAAAGAGACCCAGTACTTC,CASSQRTGEAKETQYF
NA,14,TRBV10-3,NA,TRBJ2-7,TGTGCCATCAGTCCGGACAGTTCTTATTACGAGCAGTACTTC,CAISPDSSYYEQYF
NA,11,TRBV28,NA,TRBJ2-3,TGTGCCAGCAGTTCCCCGGATACGCAGTATTTT,CASSSPDTQYF
TRBD2,16,TRBV4-1,NA,TRBJ2-2,TGCGCCAGCAGCCAAGAACTAGCGGGATCCACCGGGGAGCTGTTTTTT,CASSQELAGSTGELFF
NA,15,TRBV19,NA,TRBJ2-4,TGTGCCAGTAGCCCCCCAGCGAGGGCCAAAAACATTCAGTACTTC,CASSPPARAKNIQYF
NA,13,TRBV6-6,NA,TRBJ1-5,TGTGCCAGCAGTTACGGCCACGATCAGCCCCAGCATTTT,CASSYGHDQPQHF
NA,13,TRBV6-1,NA,TRBJ1-2,TGTGCCAGCAGTCCAAACAGGGACTATGGCTACACCTTC,CASSPNRDYGYTF
NA,15,TRBV5-1,NA,TRBJ2-3,TGCGCCAGCAGCTTGGTACCAGGGATTACAAATACGCAGTATTTT,CASSLVPGITNTQYF
TRBD2,16,TRBV4-2,NA,TRBJ2-2,TGTGCCAGCAGCCAAGAACGGGGGGTGGGAACCGGGGAGCTGTTTTTT,CASSQERGVGTGELFF
NA,13,TRBV18,few,TRBJ1-1,TGTGCCAGCTCACCACAGGGGAATACTGAAGCTTTCTTT,CASSPQGNTEAFF
NA,14,TRBV10-3,NA,TRBJ2-5,TGTGCCATCAGTGAAATGGACACTTCAGCTACCCAGTACTTC,CAISEMDTSATQYF
NA,17,TRBV27,once,TRBJ1-6,TGTGCCAGCAGATTCCGGGCTACGAGCTCCTATAATTCACCCCTCCACTTT,CASRFRATSSYNSPLHF
NA,15,TRBV6-1,NA,TRBJ1-4,TGTGCCAGCAGTGCCTGGACGGACGGTTATGAAAAACTGTTTTTT,CASSAWTDGYEKLFF
NA,15,TRBV7-2,once,TRBJ1-5,TGTGCCAGCAGCGCAACCGGACAGAAAAATCAGCCCCAGCATTTT,CASSATGQKNQPQHF
TRBD1,14,TRBV4-2,NA,TRBJ1-2,TGTGCCAGCAGCCCTCCCGGACAGGGGCTTGGCTACACCTTC,CASSPPGQGLGYTF
TRBD1,17,TRBV5-1,NA,TRBJ1-1,TGCGCCAGCAGCTTGGCCCCGGGGACAGAGATGAACACTGAAGCTTTCTTT,CASSLAPGTEMNTEAFF
NA,14,TRBV6-1,NA,TRBJ2-7,TGTGCCACCCACAGGGAGGAGCGTCTCCCCGAGCAGTACTTC,CATHREERLPEQYF
NA,15,TRBV6-5,NA,TRBJ2-6,TGTGCCAGCATGCCGTCAGGGACTGGGGCCAACGTCCTGACTTTC,CASMPSGTGANVLTF
NA,18,TRBV5-1,NA,TRBJ1-2,TGCGCCAGCAGCTTGGCCAAGGGACTCAAGTTAGCTAACTATGGCTACACCTTC,CASSLAKGLKLANYGYTF
NA,20,TRBV5-5,NA,TRBJ1-6,TGTGCCAGCAGCCTTGCCCCTTCGACAGGCTACGAATCCTATAATTCACCCCTCCACTTT,CASSLAPSTGYESYNSPLHF
NA,17,TRBV4-1,NA,TRBJ2-7,TGCGCCAGCAGCCAAGCAGTCGGTGTCTTTCACTCCTACGAGCAGTACTTC,CASSQAVGVFHSYEQYF
TRBD1,14,TRBV6-5,NA,TRBJ2-7,TGTGCCAGCAGCCAGGGACAGGGAGTCCACGAGCAGTACTTC,CASSQGQGVHEQYF
TRBD1,15,TRBV6-1,NA,TRBJ1-6,TGTGCCAGCACTCCAAAACAGGGGCATAATTCACCCCTCCACTTT,CASTPKQGHNSPLHF
TRBD2,15,TRBV7-7,NA,TRBJ2-5,TGTGCTAGCAGCTTATCAGCGGGAGGGCCTGAGACCCAGTACTTC,CASSLSAGGPETQYF
TRBD1,14,TRBV5-1,NA,TRBJ1-2,TGCGCCAGCAGCTTGGGGGGGACAGCCGATGGCTACACCTTC,CASSLGGTADGYTF
TRBD1,16,TRBV5-1,NA,TRBJ2-3,TGCGCCAGCAGCTTGGCCCCCGGGACAGGGACAGATACGCAGTATTTT,CASSLAPGTGTDTQYF
NA,14,TRBV19,NA,TRBJ1-5,TGTGCCAGTAGTAAGGCGGGTAGCAATCAGCCCCAGCATTTT,CASSKAGSNQPQHF
TRBD1,16,TRBV4-1,NA,TRBJ2-7,TGCGCCAGCAGCCAATCCGGGACAGAACGCTCCTACGAGCAGTACTTC,CASSQSGTERSYEQYF
NA,13,TRBV7-2,NA,TRBJ1-1,TGTGCCAGCACCCGAGGGGTTAACACTGAAGCTTTCTTT,CASTRGVNTEAFF
NA,16,TRBV6-5,NA,TRBJ1-2,TGTGCCAGCAGTTACTCTGGGTTGTCTACTAACTATGGCTACACCTTC,CASSYSGLSTNYGYTF
NA,13,TRBV30,once,TRBJ2-7,TGTGCCTGGAAATGGGGTTCTTCCTACGAGCAGTACTTC,CAWKWGSSYEQYF
NA,14,TRBV4-1,NA,TRBJ2-3,TGCGCCAGCAGCCATGACACACTCGCAGATACGCAGTATTTT,CASSHDTLADTQYF
TRBD2,14,TRBV6-5,NA,TRBJ2-3,TGTGCCAGCAGTCGACTAGCGGGAGCAGATACGCAGTATTTT,CASSRLAGADTQYF
NA,19,TRBV1,NA,TRBJ2-5,TGCACCAGCAGCCAAGAGGCGGGACTAGCGGGGGGGTTTCAAGAGACCCAGTACTTC,CTSSQEAGLAGGFQETQYF
NA,16,TRBV10-2,NA,TRBJ1-3,TGCGCCAGCAGAGGTACCGAGGCCCACTCTGGAAACACCATATATTTT,CASRGTEAHSGNTIYF
NA,13,TRBV28,NA,TRBJ2-5,TGTGCCAGCAGTTTATTGCGGACGGAGACCCAGTACTTC,CASSLLRTETQYF
NA,15,TRBV9,few,TRBJ1-6,TGTGCCAGCACCCGAACCCGCGATGGAGATTCACCCCTCCACTTT,CASTRTRDGDSPLHF
NA,15,TRBV5-1,once,TRBJ1-6,TGCGCCAGCAGCTTGGAGGCCGGGTTTGTATCACCCCTCCACTTT,CASSLEAGFVSPLHF